The source of this T cell receptor beta chain is a study of T cells in Graves' hyperthyroidism and ophthalmopathy. Whole-study findings and limits: Progression to ophthalmopathy was predicted a median of roughly 6.5 months early. Clonotypes that were expanded in thyroid above 0.001 mostly appeared in blood too. Stable hyperthyroidism and ophthalmopathy were separated using 13 V-J signatures.

The study left out patients who had uncontrolled infection, other autoimmune disease, pregnancy or lactation. Germline V gene data show CDR1 as LNHNV and CDR2 as YYDKDF (reference sequence). V lost 3 bases to trimming and J lost 7 bases; unmatched junction nucleotides: 8. The CDR3 has 15 amino acids. Concerning this clonotype itself: Its antigen is undetermined.

Template material for amplifying TCR beta CDR3 regions consisted of RNA transcripts. The HTBI primer set was used in a first-round RT-PCR of the TCR CDR3. From the multiplex PCR reads, TCRdb called clonotypes with MiXCR, one entry per CDR3 protein. The table lists 640,000 or so distinct CDR3 sequences, about 15% of them singletons. V and J are TRBV15 and TRBJ2-7; 11 nucleotides agree with TRBD1. Sequencing used blood. This clonotype was sampled from a woman in her thirties or forties with Graves' ophthalmopathy. The CDR3 sequence is CATSSTGTGGREQYF. CDR3 nucleotides: TGTGCCACCAGCAGTACCGGGACAGGGGGACGGGAGCAGTACTTC.